This TCR beta chain was sequenced for a study of T cells in Graves' hyperthyroidism and ophthalmopathy. Overall study context: Peripheral blood draws took place at initial diagnosis, ahead of any treatment.

Overall study results and limits: The model anticipated ophthalmopathy a median about 6.5 months pre-onset.

This clonotype showed up just a few times. Its antigen is still unknown. TCR beta CDR3 sequences were amplified from RNA transcripts. With the HTBI primer set, the TCR CDR3 went through a first round of RT-PCR. MiXCR, run by TCRdb on the multiplex PCR reads, gives a single entry per CDR3 protein. The table shows 460,000 or so distinct CDR3 sequences, with 13% to 15% occurring only once. The hyperthyroidism patients had all been newly diagnosed, and their disease duration was under 2 months. Their ages ranged from 18 to 65 years. Patients having uncontrolled infection, another autoimmune disease, pregnancy or lactation were not included. V was clipped by 6 bases and J by 4 bases, with 19 bases between them. There are 15 residues in the CDR3. Germline-derived CDR1 and CDR2 are GTSNPN and SVGIG (reference sequence).

This receptor was taken from a woman under 30 with Graves' hyperthyroidism. Material for sequencing was blood. V gene TRBV30 combines with J gene TRBJ2-1; D is perhaps TRBD1 (6 bases). The CDR3 spells CACRGLGQPYNEQFF. The DNA for the CDR3 is TGTGCCTGCCGGGGCCTAGGACAGCCTTACAATGAGCAGTTCTTC.